Described below is a single T cell receptor (beta chain) sequence and its context. The source of the sample is a study of neoadjuvant nivolumab and ipilimumab in lung cancer. Here immunoSEQ multiplex PCR was the method, and the copy in TCRdb shows in-frame clones only, minus some. The sample contains over 25,000 clones, roughly nine tenths of which appear only once. CDR1 SGHRS and CDR2 YFSETQ come from the germline V gene. V lost 4 bases and J 1 base, leaving 11 bases between the germline ends. There are 15 residues in the CDR3. The receptor was derived from an adult with non-small cell lung cancer. V is TRBV5-1 and J is TRBJ2-2; TRBD1 might be the D (6 bases). The input for sequencing was peripheral blood, taken after neoadjuvant nivolumab, alone or with ipilimumab, at or shortly before surgery. CDR3 bases: TGCGCCAGCAGCCTTGAGGGACAGAACACCGGGGAGCTGTTTTTT. Translating it yields CASSLEGQNTGELFF.